The next 14 T cell receptor beta chains were all read from a single sample in a study of T cells in Graves' hyperthyroidism and ophthalmopathy. RNA transcripts yielded amplified TCR beta CDR3 regions. Primed by the HTBI set, a first-round RT-PCR was run on the TCR CDR3. TCRdb ran MiXCR on the multiplex PCR reads and lists one entry per CDR3 protein. Of 200,000 to 250,000 distinct CDR3 sequences listed, around 17% were seen once; the top ten hold 28%. Sequencing was carried out using blood. The source of these receptors is a woman between 18 and 29 years old with Graves' ophthalmopathy.

The sample holds many counts of this clonotype. In nucleotides, the CDR3 is TGTGCCAGCAGAAAGGGGGTTGAAGCTTTCTTT. Its protein product is CASRKGVEAFF. The rearrangement uses TRBV12-3 or TRBV12-4 and TRBJ1-1; possible D gene TRBD1, 6 bases. The CDR3 is 11 amino acids. Trimming took 6 bases from V and 7 from J, leaving 9 bases between them.

This chain uses TRBV19 with TRBJ2-7, with D perhaps TRBD1 (6 bases). V lost 2 bases, J lost 7 bases, and 15 bases lay in between. Germline CDR1 reads LNHDA; CDR2 reads SQIVND (reference sequence). The CDR3 is made up of 14 amino acids. CDR3 region: CASSITTGDVEQYF. The CDR3 nucleotides read TGTGCCAGTAGTATAACGACAGGAGACGTAGAGCAGTACTTC.

This clonotype showed up many times. V gene TRBV11-2 combines with J gene TRBJ1-1, with a weak D call TRBD1 (5 bases). Trimming shortened V by 7 bases and J by 6 bases, and 18 bases separated the two germline ends. Germline V CDR1 and CDR2: SGHAT, FQNNGV. The CDR3 contains 14 residues. Written as DNA, the CDR3 is TGTGCCAGCACCCACCCGCCGGGGGAGTCTGAAGCTTTCTTT. It encodes CASTHPPGESEAFF.

The rearrangement joins TRBV30 to TRBJ2-3, with 8 bases matching TRBD2. V lost 0 bases and J lost 4; bases outside the gene matches: 6. Germline CDR1 reads GTSNPN; CDR2 reads SVGIG (reference sequence). The CDR3 runs to 15 residues. The CDR3 DNA sequence: TGTGCCTGGAGTGTCCCTAGCGGGTTCGCAGATACGCAGTATTTT. Its translation is CAWSVPSGFADTQYF.

This clonotype is a singleton in its sample. A single base separates this from a much larger clone, so it may be a read error. This chain connects TRBV29-1 to TRBJ2-1, with 8 bases lining up with TRBD1. The V segment lost 5 bases and the J segment 10 bases; nucleotides outside the gene matches: 13. There are 14 residues in the CDR3. Germline loops: CDR1 SQVTM, CDR2 ANQGSEA. The CDR3 coding sequence is TGCAGCGTTCGATCCAGGGGGCGATTCGGAGAGCAGTTCTTC. Its protein is CSVRSRGRFGEQFF.

This clonotype showed up many times. V and J are TRBV7-8 and TRBJ1-3; 11 nucleotides align to TRBD1. The J segment lost 0 bases and the V segment lost 5 bases, leaving 9 bases of the junction unmatched. The CDR3 has 18 residues. The V gene's germline CDR1 is SGHVS and CDR2 FQNEAQ. CDR3 bases: TGTGCCAGCAGCCCCTACACCGGGACAGGGGGCTCTGGAAACACCATATATTTT. This encodes CASSPYTGTGGSGNTIYF. The complete variable domain, with remaining parts taken from reference TRBV7-8 and TRBJ1-3, reads GAGVSQSPRYKVAKRGQDVALRCDPISGHVSLFWYQQALGQGPEFLTYFQNEAQLDKSGLPSDRFFAERPEGSVSTLKIQRTQQEDSAVYLCASSPYTGTGGSGNTIYFGEGSWLTVV.

This clonotype has a count of ten or more. V gene TRBV28 combines with J gene TRBJ2-7; the match to TRBD1 covers 7 bases. The CDR3 contains 16 residues. Germline V gene data show CDR1 as MDHEN and CDR2 as SYDVKM. With 2 bases clipped from V and 4 bases from J, the junction kept 11 bases outside the gene matches. In DNA, the CDR3 is TGTGCCAGCAGTTTAAGCGTCAACAGGGGCGTTTACGAGCAGTACTTC. It specifies CASSLSVNRGVYEQYF.

This clonotype was observed many times. CDR3 sequence reads: CSASRDTYEQYF. The CDR3 region has the DNA TGCAGTGCTAGTCGGGATACCTACGAGCAGTACTTC. This chain links TRBV20-1 with TRBJ2-7; the D gene is possibly TRBD2 (5 bases). The CDR3 totals 12 residues. The V gene's germline CDR1 is DFQATT and CDR2 SNEGSKA (reference sequence). Deletions cut 3 bases from V and 2 bases from J, with 8 bases between.

This clonotype was seen ten or more times. The chain joins TRBV11-3 to TRBJ2-1; tentative D call: TRBD2 (6 bases). This CDR3 region has 13 residues. With 5 bases removed from V and 8 bases from J, the gap between germline ends came to 13 bases. Looked up from germline, CDR1 is SGHNT and CDR2 is YENEEA. In nucleotides, the CDR3 is TGTGCCAGCAGCCCTCAGCCGGGGGATGAGCAGTTCTTC. Translated, it gives CASSPQPGDEQFF. Variable domain in full (rest from reference TRBV11-3 and TRBJ2-1): EAGVVQSPRYKIIEKKQPVAFWCNPISGHNTLYWYLQNLGQGPELLIRYENEEAVDDSQLPKDRFSAERLKGVDSTLKIQPAELGDSAVYLCASSPQPGDEQFFGPGTRLTVL.

This clonotype was seen many times. V usage is TRBV6-1 and J usage is TRBJ1-2; TRBD1 might be the D (6 bases). From germline, CDR1 is MNHNS and CDR2 SASEGT. The CDR3 has 19 residues. Trimming took off 5 bases at V and 4 bases at J, with 29 bases between the two ends. This CDR3 is CASSPHRVWGYNERYGYTF. As DNA, the CDR3 is TGTGCCAGCAGTCCCCACAGGGTCTGGGGGTACAACGAACGCTATGGCTACACCTTC.

This clonotype was seen ten or more times. This sequence joins TRBV7-2 and TRBJ2-3; D not certain. Germline CDR1 reads SGHTA; CDR2 reads FQGNSA. The CDR3 has 15 residues. V shed 4 bases and J shed 3 bases, with 14 bases lying between them. The DNA of the CDR3 is TGTGCCAGCAGCTCCTTTCGACTTGTAACAGATACGCAGTATTTT. Protein product: CASSSFRLVTDTQYF.

There are many counts of this clonotype. J is TRBJ2-3 and V is TRBV6-1, with D possibly TRBD1 on 6 matching bases. Deletions cut 7 bases from V and 0 bases from J, with 11 bases between. CDR1 is MNHNS, CDR2 SASEGT, per germline. The length of the CDR3 is 14 residues. The CDR3 nucleotides are TGTGCCAGCACAAGGGGGAGAAGCACAGATACGCAGTATTTT. It yields the protein CASTRGRSTDTQYF.

This clonotype turned up a few times. J is TRBJ2-2 and V is TRBV7-9; maybe TRBD1 (5 bases). Germline V CDR1 and CDR2: SEHNR, FQNEAQ (reference sequence). The CDR3 covers 17 residues. Trimming shortened V by 1 base and J by 3 bases, and 15 bases separated the two germline ends. CDR3 DNA: TGTGCCAGCAGCTTAGTTTCACTTGGGGCGCACACCGGGGAGCTGTTTTTT. This codes for CASSLVSLGAHTGELFF.

This clonotype showed up many times. V usage is TRBV12-3 or TRBV12-4 and J usage is TRBJ1-2; D uncertain. Trimming removed 6 bases at V and 3 bases at J, with 14 bases between. This CDR3 is 14 amino acids long. CDR3 residues: CASSHAWQHYGYTF. In DNA form, the CDR3 reads TGTGCCAGCAGCCACGCTTGGCAGCACTATGGCTACACCTTC.